What follows are 18 T cell receptor beta chains derived from one specimen sequenced in a study of beta chain features in type 1 diabetes. All of the isolated RNA was reverse transcribed, so expressed TCRB transcripts were sequenced. The protocol was immunoSEQ multiplex PCR, while the TCRdb copy is restricted to in-frame clones and leaves out a portion. Among 970,000 or so clones, about a sixth were seen once, and the ten largest hold 0.02% to 0.03%. Specimen: naive CD4+ T cells from blood. These receptors all stem from a woman between 18 and 30 years old in good health.

The chain is built from TRBV14 and TRBJ2-5, with 7 bases matching TRBD1. Trimming took 4 bases from V and 4 from J; bases not matched to a gene: 12. The CDR3 extends over 16 amino acids. Germline lookup yields CDR1 SGHDN and CDR2 FVKESK. Here the CDR3 DNA reads TGTGCCAGCAGCCGATCCTATACAGGGGTTGGAGAGACCCAGTACTTC. This encodes CASSRSYTGVGETQYF.

This clone was picked up a small number of times. The rearrangement uses TRBV11-3 and TRBJ2-2; 8 nucleotides line up with TRBD1. This CDR3 spans 15 amino acids. J gave up 1 base and V 5 bases, and 3 bases lay outside the gene matches. Germline values: CDR1 SGHNT, CDR2 YENEEA. The CDR3 DNA is TGTGCCAGCAGCCCCGGGACAGGGAACACCGGGGAGCTGTTTTTT. It specifies CASSPGTGNTGELFF.

The rearrangement joins TRBV6-5 to TRBJ2-1, with D tentatively TRBD1 or TRBD2 (5 bases each). In germline, CDR1 is MNHEY, CDR2 SVGAGI. Trimming stripped 9 bases from V and 12 bases from J, with 15 bases between. This CDR3 is built from 11 residues. CDR3 sequence reads: CARGPNGGQFF. CDR3 DNA: TGTGCCAGGGGACCGAACGGCGGGCAGTTCTTC.

V is TRBV29-1 and J is TRBJ2-3, with TRBD1 matching 8 bases. With V trimmed by 6 bases and J by 4 bases, 15 bases remained unmatched. The CDR3 contains 16 residues. Germline CDR1 SQVTM, CDR2 ANQGSEA. This chain's CDR3 is CSVERPPDRAADTQYF. The CDR3 nucleotides read TGCAGCGTCGAAAGGCCCCCGGACAGGGCGGCAGATACGCAGTATTTT.

The chain is built from TRBV19 and TRBJ2-2; the D is unclear. CDR3 length: 16 amino acids. The V and J ends lost 7 bases and 1 base respectively, with 16 bases between them. Germline lookup yields CDR1 LNHDA and CDR2 SQIVND (reference sequence). The CDR3 spells CASTLRWRGNTGELFF. CDR3 sequence (DNA): TGTGCCAGTACTTTACGGTGGAGAGGGAACACCGGGGAGCTGTTTTTT.

This clone was counted a few times. This sequence joins TRBV9 and TRBJ2-7; 11 bases are shared with TRBD2. V trimming: 0 bases; J trimming: 5 bases; junction bases outside the gene matches: 7. The CDR3 spans 16 residues. Germline V gene sequence: CDR1 SGDLS, CDR2 YYNGEE. This chain's CDR3 is CASSVAGGTSGDEQYF. CDR3 DNA sequence: TGTGCCAGCAGCGTAGCGGGGGGGACTAGCGGAGACGAGCAGTACTTC. Full variable domain (outside the CDR3, taken from reference TRBV9 and TRBJ2-7): DSGVTQTPKHLITATGQRVTLRCSPRSGDLSVYWYQQSLDQGLQFLIQYYNGEERAKGNILERFSAQQFPDLHSELNLSSLELGDSALYFCASSVAGGTSGDEQYFGPGTRLTVT.

CDR3 in amino acids: CASSSRWVLSTQETQYF. As DNA, the CDR3 is TGTGCCAGCAGTTCCCGTTGGGTTTTGAGTACCCAAGAGACCCAGTACTTC. V gene TRBV28 combines with J gene TRBJ2-5, with D unresolved. V gave up 4 bases and J gave up 1 base, with 19 bases separating them. CDR1 and CDR2 (germline): MDHEN, SYDVKM. CDR3 size: 17 residues.

The rearrangement links TRBV19 to TRBJ1-1; a weak D match, TRBD1 (5 bases). From germline, CDR1 is LNHDA and CDR2 SQIVND (reference sequence). The CDR3 sequence is 15 residues long. V lost 2 bases to trimming and J lost 1 base, with 11 bases between them. The CDR3 DNA sequence: TGTGCCAGTAGTATAACTTCAGGGAGGAACACTGAAGCTTTCTTT. As protein: CASSITSGRNTEAFF.

This clone was counted a few times. The chain links TRBV27 to TRBJ2-3; D might be TRBD1 or TRBD2, each matching 5 bases. Germline CDR1 reads MNHEY; CDR2 reads SMNVEV (reference sequence). Between the trimmed V and J ends, which lost 6 bases and 3 bases, there was a span of 13 bases. This CDR3 is 14 amino acids long. The CDR3 region has the DNA TGTGCCAGCAGGTTTCGGGGCCTGACAGATACGCAGTATTTT. This codes for CASRFRGLTDTQYF.

A few counts support this clone. This chain joins TRBV6-5 and TRBJ2-3; D may be TRBD1 or TRBD2 (5 bases each). This CDR3 region has 15 residues. CDR1 MNHEY and CDR2 SVGAGI come from the germline V gene. The germline V and J ends were trimmed by 0 bases and 1 base, with 8 bases remaining between them. CDR3 DNA sequence: TGTGCCAGCAGTTACTCCCCGGGGCGCACAGATACGCAGTATTTT. Its translation is CASSYSPGRTDTQYF.

This chain connects TRBV10-3 to TRBJ1-2, with 9 bases aligning to TRBD1. The germline V gene has CDR1 ENHRY and CDR2 SYGVKD. CDR3 length: 14 residues. V gave up 2 bases and J gave up 7 bases; unmatched junction bases: 5. CDR3: CAISEGTGGSGYTF. CDR3 DNA: TGTGCCATCAGTGAGGGTACAGGGGGCTCTGGCTACACCTTC.

The chain couples TRBV6-1 to TRBJ2-1; no definite D call. Germline V gene data show CDR1 as MNHNS and CDR2 as SASEGT. The V end was cut by 4 bases, the J end by 9 bases, with 4 bases between. The CDR3 is 10 residues long. The CDR3 nucleotides read TGTGCCAGCAGTGTGATTGAGCAGTTCTTC. Its protein is CASSVIEQFF.

V gene TRBV7-2 combines with J gene TRBJ2-5, with D perhaps matching TRBD2 (6 bases). V was cut by 5 bases and J by 5 bases, with 12 bases left in between. Germline V CDR1 and CDR2: SGHTA, FQGNSA. This CDR3 contains 13 residues. The CDR3 sequence is CASSHLARETQYF. DNA for the CDR3: TGTGCCAGCAGCCACCTAGCGAGGGAGACCCAGTACTTC.

This clone has more than one count but fewer than ten. The V and J genes are TRBV28 and TRBJ2-3, with 8 nucleotides matching TRBD1. The germline gives CDR1 MDHEN, CDR2 SYDVKM. V lost 6 bases to trimming and J lost 1 base; unmatched junction nucleotides: 6. This CDR3 contains 15 residues. The CDR3 region has the DNA TGTGCCAGCAGCGGACAGGGTGAGGGCACAGATACGCAGTATTTT. Encoded protein: CASSGQGEGTDTQYF.

In this sample, this clone turned up a few times. The V and J genes are TRBV7-3 and TRBJ2-1; the match to TRBD1 covers 9 bases. This CDR3 contains 13 residues. Germline trimming cut 6 bases from V and 11 bases from J; bases unmatched to any gene: 8. The V gene's germline CDR1 is SGHTA and CDR2 FQGTGA. CDR3 residues: CASRITGQGQQFF. The CDR3 region has the DNA TGTGCCAGCAGGATCACGGGACAGGGACAGCAGTTCTTC. Looking up the rest from reference TRBV7-3 and TRBJ2-1 gives the full variable domain: GAGVSQTPSNKVTEKGKYVELRCDPISGHTALYWYRQSLGQGPEFLIYFQGTGAADDSGLPNDRFFAVRPEGSVSTLKIQRTERGDSAVYLCASRITGQGQQFFGPGTRLTVL.

This sequence joins TRBV28 and TRBJ1-2; D unresolved. Trimming stripped 1 base from V and 3 bases from J, with 9 bases between. From germline, CDR1 is MDHEN and CDR2 SYDVKM. This CDR3 has 14 residues. As DNA, the CDR3 is TGTGCCAGCAGTTTATCCGACACCCACTATGGCTACACCTTC. Translated, it gives CASSLSDTHYGYTF.

With regard to this clone: Other DNA sequences of this sample code for an identical CDR3. The chain carries TRBV19 and TRBJ2-1; 11 bases align to TRBD2. Germline assignment: CDR1 LNHDA and CDR2 SQIVND (reference sequence). Losses at the gene ends were 6 bases for V and 7 bases for J; bases not matched to a gene: 8. The CDR3 consists of 15 residues. The CDR3 loop is CASSLLAGVGNEQFF. Written as DNA, the CDR3 is TGTGCCAGTAGCCTACTAGCGGGAGTGGGTAATGAGCAGTTCTTC.

The chain has TRBV29-1 and TRBJ2-5; D uncertain. The end of the DNA aligns better with TRBJ2-7, so the J call may be wrong. Germline CDR1 and CDR2: SQVTM and ANQGSEA. This CDR3 comprises 12 residues. The DNA for the CDR3 is TGCAGCGGTAAGGCGGTCTCCTACGAGCAGTACTTC. Encoded protein: CSGKAVSYEQYF.